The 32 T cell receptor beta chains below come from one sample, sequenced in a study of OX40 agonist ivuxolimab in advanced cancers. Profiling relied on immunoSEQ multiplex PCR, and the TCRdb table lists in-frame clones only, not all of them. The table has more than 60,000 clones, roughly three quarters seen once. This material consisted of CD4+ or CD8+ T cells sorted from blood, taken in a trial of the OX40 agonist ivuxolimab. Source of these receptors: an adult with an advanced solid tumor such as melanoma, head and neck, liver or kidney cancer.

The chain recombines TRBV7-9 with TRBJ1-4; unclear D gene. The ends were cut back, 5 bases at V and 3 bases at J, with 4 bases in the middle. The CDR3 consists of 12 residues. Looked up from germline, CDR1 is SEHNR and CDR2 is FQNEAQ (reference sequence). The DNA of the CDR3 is TGTGCCAGCAGCCCTCCTAATGAAAAACTGTTTTTT. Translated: CASSPPNEKLFF.

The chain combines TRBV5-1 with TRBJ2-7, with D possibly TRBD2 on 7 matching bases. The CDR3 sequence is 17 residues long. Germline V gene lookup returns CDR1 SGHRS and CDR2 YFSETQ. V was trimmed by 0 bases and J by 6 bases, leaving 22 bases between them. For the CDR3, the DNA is TGCGCCAGCAGCTTGGTTCCGGGGGGCGCTTTGAGGGGCGAGCAGTACTTC. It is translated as CASSLVPGGALRGEQYF.

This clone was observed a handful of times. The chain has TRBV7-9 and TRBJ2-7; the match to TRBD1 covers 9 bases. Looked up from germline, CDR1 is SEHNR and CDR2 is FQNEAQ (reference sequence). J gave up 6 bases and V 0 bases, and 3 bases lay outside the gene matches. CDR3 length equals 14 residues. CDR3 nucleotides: TGTGCCAGCAGCTTAGCCGGGACAGGGAGCGAGCAGTACTTC. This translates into CASSLAGTGSEQYF.

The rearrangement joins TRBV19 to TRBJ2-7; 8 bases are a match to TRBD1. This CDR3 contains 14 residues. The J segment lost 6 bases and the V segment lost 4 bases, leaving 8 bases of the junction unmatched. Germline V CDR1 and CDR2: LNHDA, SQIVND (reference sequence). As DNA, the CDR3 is TGTGCCAGTAGTAGCCGGACAGGGCCATCCGAGCAGTACTTC. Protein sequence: CASSSRTGPSEQYF. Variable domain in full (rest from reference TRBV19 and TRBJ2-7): DGGITQSPKYLFRKEGQNVTLSCEQNLNHDAMYWYRQDPGQGLRLIYYSQIVNDFQKGDIAEGYSVSREKKESFPLTVTSAQKNPTAFYLCASSSRTGPSEQYFGPGTRLTVT.

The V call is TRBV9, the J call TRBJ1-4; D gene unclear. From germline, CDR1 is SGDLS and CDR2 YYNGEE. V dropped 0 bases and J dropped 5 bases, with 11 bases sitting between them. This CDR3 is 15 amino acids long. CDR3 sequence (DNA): TGTGCCAGCAGCGTAGCGCGCGAAGCGAATGAAAAACTGTTTTTT. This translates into CASSVAREANEKLFF.

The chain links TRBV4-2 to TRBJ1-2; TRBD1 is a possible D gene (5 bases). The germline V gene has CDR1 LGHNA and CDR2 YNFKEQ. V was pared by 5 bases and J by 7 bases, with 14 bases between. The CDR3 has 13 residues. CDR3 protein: CASSFDSPIGYTF. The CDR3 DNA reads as TGTGCCAGCAGCTTTGACAGCCCTATTGGCTACACCTTC.

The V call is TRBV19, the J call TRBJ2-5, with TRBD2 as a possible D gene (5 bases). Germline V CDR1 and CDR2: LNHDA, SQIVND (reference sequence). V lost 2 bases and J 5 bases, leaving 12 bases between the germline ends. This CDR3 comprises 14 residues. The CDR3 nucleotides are TGTGCCAGTAGTATATATCTCCGCGGGGAGACCCAGTACTTC. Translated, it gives CASSIYLRGETQYF.

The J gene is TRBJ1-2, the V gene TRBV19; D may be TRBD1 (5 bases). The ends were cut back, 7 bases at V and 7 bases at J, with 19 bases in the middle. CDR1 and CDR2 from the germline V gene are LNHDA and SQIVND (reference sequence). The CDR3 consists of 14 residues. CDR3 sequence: CASNPIGGSFGYTF. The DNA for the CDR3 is TGTGCCAGTAACCCCATCGGGGGTTCCTTTGGCTACACCTTC.

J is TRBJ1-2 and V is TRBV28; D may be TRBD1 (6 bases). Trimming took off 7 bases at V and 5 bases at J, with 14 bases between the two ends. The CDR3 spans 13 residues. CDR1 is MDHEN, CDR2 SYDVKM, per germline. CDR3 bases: TGTGCCAGCACCACGACAGGCTGGTATGGCTACACCTTC. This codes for CASTTTGWYGYTF.

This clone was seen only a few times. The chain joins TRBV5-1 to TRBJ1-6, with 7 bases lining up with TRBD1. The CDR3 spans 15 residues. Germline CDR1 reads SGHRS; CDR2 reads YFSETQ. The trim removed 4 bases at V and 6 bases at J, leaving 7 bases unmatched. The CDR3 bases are TGCGCCAGCAGCACCCAGGGGGGGCCTAATTCACCCCTCCACTTT. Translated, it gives CASSTQGGPNSPLHF.

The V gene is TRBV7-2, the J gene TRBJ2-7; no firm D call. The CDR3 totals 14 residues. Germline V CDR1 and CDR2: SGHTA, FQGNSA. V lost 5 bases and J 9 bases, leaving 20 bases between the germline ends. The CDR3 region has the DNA TGTGCCAGCAGCCCATCCCCCCTACGAGACGGGCAGTACTTC. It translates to CASSPSPLRDGQYF.

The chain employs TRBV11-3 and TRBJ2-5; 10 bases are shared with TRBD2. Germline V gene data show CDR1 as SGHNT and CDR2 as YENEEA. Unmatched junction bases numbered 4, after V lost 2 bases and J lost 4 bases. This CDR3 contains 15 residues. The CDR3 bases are TGTGCCAGCAGCTTAAGAGCGGGGGGGCCAGAGACCCAGTACTTC. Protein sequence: CASSLRAGGPETQYF.

The CDR3 is CASTWGGGNEQFF. CDR3 DNA sequence: TGTGCCAGCACATGGGGAGGGGGGAATGAGCAGTTCTTC. V is TRBV2 and J is TRBJ2-1; D might be TRBD2 (7 bases). V was trimmed by 7 bases and J by 7 bases, leaving 14 bases between them. The CDR3 contains 13 residues. From germline, CDR1 is SNHLY and CDR2 FYNNEI.

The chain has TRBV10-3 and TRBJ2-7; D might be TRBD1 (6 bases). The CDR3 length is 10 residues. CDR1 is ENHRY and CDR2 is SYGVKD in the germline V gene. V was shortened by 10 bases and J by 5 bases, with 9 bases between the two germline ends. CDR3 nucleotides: TGTGCCAGCAGGGACAACGAGCAGTACTTC. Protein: CASRDNEQYF.

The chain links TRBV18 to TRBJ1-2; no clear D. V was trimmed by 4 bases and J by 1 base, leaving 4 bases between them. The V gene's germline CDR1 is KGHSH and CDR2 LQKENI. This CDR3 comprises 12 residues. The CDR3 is CASSLLNYGYTF. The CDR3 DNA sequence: TGTGCCAGCTCACTTCTTAACTATGGCTACACCTTC.

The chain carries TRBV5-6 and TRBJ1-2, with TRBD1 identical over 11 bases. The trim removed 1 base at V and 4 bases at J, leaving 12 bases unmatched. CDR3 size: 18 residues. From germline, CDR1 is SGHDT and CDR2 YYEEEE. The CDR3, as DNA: TGTGCCAGCAGCTTGCCCCACTCCTGGACAGGGGGCCTCTATGGCTACACCTTC. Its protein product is CASSLPHSWTGGLYGYTF.

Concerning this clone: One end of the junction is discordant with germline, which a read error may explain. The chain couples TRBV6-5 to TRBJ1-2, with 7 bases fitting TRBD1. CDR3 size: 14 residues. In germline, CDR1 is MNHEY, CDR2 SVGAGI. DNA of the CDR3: TGTGCCAGCAGTAGAGGGCCGGGACAGCATGGGTACACCTTC. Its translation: CASSRGPGQHGYTF.

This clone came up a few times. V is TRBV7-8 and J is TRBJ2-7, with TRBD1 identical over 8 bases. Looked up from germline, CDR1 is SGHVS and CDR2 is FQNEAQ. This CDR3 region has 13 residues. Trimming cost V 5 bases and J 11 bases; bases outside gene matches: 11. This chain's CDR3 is CASSTGQAKVEYF. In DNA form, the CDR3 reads TGTGCCAGCAGCACGGGACAGGCGAAAGTCGAGTACTTC.

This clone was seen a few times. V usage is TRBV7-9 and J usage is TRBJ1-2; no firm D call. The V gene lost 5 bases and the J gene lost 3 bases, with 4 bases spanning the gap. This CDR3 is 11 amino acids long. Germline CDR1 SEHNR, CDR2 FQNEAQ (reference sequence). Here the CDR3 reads CASSLYYGYTF. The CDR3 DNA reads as TGTGCCAGCAGCCTATACTATGGCTACACCTTC.

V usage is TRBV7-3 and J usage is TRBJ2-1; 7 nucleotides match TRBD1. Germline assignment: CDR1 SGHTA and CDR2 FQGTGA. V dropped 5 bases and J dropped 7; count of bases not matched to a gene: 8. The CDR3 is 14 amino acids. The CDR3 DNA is TGTGCCAGCAGCCCCCGTGGGACAGTTAATGAGCAGTTCTTC. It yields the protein CASSPRGTVNEQFF.

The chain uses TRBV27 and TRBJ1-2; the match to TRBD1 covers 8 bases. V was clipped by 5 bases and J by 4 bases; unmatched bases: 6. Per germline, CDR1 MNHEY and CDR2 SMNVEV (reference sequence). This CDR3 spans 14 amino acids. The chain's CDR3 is CASSPTGAAYGYTF. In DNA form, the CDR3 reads TGTGCCAGCAGTCCGACAGGGGCAGCCTATGGCTACACCTTC.

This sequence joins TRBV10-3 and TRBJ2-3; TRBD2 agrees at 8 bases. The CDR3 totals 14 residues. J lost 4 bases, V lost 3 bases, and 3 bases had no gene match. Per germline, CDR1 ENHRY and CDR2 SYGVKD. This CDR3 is CAISDGTRADTQYF. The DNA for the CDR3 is TGTGCCATCAGTGACGGGACTAGGGCAGATACGCAGTATTTT.

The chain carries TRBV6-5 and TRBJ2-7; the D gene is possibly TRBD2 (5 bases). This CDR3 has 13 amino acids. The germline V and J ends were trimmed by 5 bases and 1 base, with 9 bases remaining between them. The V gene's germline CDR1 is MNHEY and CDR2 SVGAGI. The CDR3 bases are TGTGCCAGCAGTGCAGCGGTGTCCTACGAGCAGTACTTC. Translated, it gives CASSAAVSYEQYF.

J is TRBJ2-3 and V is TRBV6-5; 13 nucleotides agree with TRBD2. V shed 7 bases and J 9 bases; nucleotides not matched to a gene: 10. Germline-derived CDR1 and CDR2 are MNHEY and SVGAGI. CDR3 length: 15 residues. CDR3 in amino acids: CASTKTSGGTRTQYF. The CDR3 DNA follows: TGTGCCAGCACAAAGACTAGCGGGGGGACTAGAACGCAGTATTTT.

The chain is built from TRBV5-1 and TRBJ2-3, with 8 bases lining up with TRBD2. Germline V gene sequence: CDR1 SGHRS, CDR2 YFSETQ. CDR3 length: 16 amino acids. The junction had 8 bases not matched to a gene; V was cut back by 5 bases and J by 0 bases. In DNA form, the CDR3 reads TGCGCCAGCAGGGGAGCGGGGGCGCCCAGCACAGATACGCAGTATTTT. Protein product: CASRGAGAPSTDTQYF.

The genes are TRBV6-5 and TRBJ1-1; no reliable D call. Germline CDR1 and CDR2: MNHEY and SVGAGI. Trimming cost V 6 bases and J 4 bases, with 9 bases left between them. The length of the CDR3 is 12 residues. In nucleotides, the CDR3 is TGTGCCAGCAGCCCCGAGCCCACTGAAGCTTTCTTT. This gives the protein CASSPEPTEAFF.

For the CDR3, the DNA is TGTGCCAGCTCCCTCCGGGACGGAACCTACGAGCAGTACTTC. This encodes CASSLRDGTYEQYF. The J gene is TRBJ2-7, the V gene TRBV5-6; the D gene could be TRBD1 or TRBD2 (5 bases each). V lost 7 bases to trimming and J lost 2 bases, with 16 bases between them. The CDR3 runs 14 residues. Germline V gene lookup returns CDR1 SGHDT and CDR2 YYEEEE.

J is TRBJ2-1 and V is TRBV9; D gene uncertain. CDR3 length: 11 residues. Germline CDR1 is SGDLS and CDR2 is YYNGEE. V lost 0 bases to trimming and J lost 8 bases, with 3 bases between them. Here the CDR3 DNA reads TGTGCCAGCAGCGTAGCATATGAGCAGTTCTTC. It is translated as CASSVAYEQFF.

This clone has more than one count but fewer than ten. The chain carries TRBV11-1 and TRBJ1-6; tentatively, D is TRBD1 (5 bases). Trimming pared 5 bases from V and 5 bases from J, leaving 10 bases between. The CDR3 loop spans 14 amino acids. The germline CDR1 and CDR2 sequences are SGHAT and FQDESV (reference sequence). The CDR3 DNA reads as TGTGCCAGCAGCCCAGGGCGTGATAATTCACCCCTCCACTTT. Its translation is CASSPGRDNSPLHF.

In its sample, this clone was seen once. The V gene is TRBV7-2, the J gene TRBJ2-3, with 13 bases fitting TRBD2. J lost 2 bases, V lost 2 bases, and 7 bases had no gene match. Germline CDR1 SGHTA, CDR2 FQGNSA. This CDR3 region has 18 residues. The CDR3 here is CASSLIGTSGTYTDTQYF. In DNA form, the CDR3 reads TGTGCCAGCAGCTTAATCGGGACTAGCGGGACGTACACAGATACGCAGTATTTT.

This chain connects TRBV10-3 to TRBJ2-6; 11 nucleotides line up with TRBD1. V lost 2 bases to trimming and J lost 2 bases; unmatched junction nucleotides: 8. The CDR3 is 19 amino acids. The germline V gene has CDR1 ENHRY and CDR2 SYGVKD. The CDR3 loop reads CAISETDRGLVTGANVLTF. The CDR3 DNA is TGTGCCATCAGTGAGACGGACAGGGGGCTGGTAACTGGGGCCAACGTCCTGACTTTC.

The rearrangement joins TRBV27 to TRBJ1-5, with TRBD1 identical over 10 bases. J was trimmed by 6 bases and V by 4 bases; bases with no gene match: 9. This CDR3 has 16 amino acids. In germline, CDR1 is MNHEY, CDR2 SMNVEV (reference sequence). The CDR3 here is CASSSLGTGVFQPQHF. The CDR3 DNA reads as TGTGCCAGCAGTTCCCTAGGGACAGGGGTGTTTCAGCCCCAGCATTTT.